Listed here is a single TCR beta chain. This specimen comes from a study of T cell changes during pregnancy in multiple sclerosis. V shed 5 bases, J shed 1 base, and the junction held 2 bases outside the gene matches. There are 14 residues in the CDR3. CDR1 SEHNR and CDR2 FQNEAQ come from the germline V gene (reference sequence). Produced via immunoSEQ multiplex PCR; TCRdb's table is partial and in-frame only. The table has roughly 49,000 clones, just under 95% seen once. The chain has TRBV7-9 and TRBJ2-5; TRBD2 matches at 9 bases. The sequenced sample was CD8+ T cells from peripheral blood mononuclear cells, obtained after pregnancy. The origin of this receptor is a female donor with multiple sclerosis, enrolled in a pregnancy study. CDR3 residues: CASSPTSGQETQYF. CDR3 DNA sequence: TGTGCCAGCAGCCCGACTAGCGGCCAAGAGACCCAGTACTTC.